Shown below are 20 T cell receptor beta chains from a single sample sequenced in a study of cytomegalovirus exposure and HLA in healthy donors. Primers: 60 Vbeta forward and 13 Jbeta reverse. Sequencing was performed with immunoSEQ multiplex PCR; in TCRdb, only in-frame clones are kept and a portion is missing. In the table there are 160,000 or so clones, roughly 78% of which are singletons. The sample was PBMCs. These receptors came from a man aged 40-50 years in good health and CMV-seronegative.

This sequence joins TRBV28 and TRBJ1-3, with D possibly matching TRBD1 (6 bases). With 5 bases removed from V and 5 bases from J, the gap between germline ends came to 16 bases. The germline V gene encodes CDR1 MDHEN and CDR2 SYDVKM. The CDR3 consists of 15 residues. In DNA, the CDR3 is TGTGCCAGCAGTCCCGGGGGGGCAGGCAGAAACACCATATATTTT. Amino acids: CASSPGGAGRNTIYF.

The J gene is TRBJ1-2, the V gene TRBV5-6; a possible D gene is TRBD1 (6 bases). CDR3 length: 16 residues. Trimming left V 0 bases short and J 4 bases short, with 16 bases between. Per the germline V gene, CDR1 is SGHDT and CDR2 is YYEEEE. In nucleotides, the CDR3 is TGTGCCAGCAGCTTGGAGCGGGGGGCGATAGCCTATGGCTACACCTTC. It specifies CASSLERGAIAYGYTF.

The CDR3: CASSKETPSDRDTAGNTIYF. The CDR3 bases are TGTGCCAGCAGCAAAGAAACTCCCTCGGACAGGGACACGGCTGGAAACACCATATATTTT. This chain links TRBV21-1 with TRBJ1-3; the table's TRBD1 call for D was not verified on the DNA. TRBV21-1 is annotated as a pseudogene. This CDR3 region has 20 residues.

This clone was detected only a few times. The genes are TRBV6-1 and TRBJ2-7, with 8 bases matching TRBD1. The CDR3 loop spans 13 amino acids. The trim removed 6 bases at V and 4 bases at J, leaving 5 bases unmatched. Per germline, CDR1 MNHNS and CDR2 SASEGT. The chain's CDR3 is CASRETGVYEQYF. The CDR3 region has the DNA TGTGCCAGCAGAGAGACAGGGGTTTACGAGCAGTACTTC.

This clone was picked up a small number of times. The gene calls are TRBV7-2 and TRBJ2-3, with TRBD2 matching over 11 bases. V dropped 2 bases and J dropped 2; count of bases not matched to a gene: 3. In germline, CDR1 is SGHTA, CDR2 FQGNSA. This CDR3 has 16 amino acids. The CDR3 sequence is CASSLTSGSYTDTQYF. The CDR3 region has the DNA TGTGCCAGCAGCTTAACTAGCGGGAGCTACACAGATACGCAGTATTTT.

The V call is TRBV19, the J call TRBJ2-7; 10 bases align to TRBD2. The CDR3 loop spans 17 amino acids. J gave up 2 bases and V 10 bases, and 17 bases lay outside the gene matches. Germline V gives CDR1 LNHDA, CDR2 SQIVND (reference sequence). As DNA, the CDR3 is TGTGCCACCAGACCGGGACTAGCGTTCGAAGTTCCCTACGAGCAGTACTTC. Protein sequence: CATRPGLAFEVPYEQYF.

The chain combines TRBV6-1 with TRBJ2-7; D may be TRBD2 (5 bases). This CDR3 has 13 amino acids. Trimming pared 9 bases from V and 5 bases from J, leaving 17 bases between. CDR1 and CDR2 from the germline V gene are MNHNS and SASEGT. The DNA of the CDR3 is TGTGCCAGTAGATCCAGCGGTACCCACGAGCAGTACTTC. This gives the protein CASRSSGTHEQYF.

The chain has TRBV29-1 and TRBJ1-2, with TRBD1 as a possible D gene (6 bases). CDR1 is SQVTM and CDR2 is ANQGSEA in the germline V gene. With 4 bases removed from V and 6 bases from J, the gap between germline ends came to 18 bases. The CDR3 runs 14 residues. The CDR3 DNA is TGCAGCGTTGCTCAGGCAGGGTCAGGGGATGGCTACACCTTC. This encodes CSVAQAGSGDGYTF.

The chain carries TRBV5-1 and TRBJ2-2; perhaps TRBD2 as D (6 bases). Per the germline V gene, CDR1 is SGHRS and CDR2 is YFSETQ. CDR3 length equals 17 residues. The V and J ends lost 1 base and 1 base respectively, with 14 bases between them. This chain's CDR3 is CASSLLSRRGNTGELFF. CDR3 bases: TGCGCCAGCAGCTTGTTGAGTAGGCGGGGGAACACCGGGGAGCTGTTTTTT.

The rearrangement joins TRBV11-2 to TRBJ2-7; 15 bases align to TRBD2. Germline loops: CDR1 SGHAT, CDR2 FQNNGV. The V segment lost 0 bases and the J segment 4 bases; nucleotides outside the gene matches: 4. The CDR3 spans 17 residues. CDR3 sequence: CASSLDPGTSGRYEQYF. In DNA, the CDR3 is TGTGCCAGCAGCTTAGATCCCGGGACTAGCGGGAGGTACGAGCAGTACTTC.

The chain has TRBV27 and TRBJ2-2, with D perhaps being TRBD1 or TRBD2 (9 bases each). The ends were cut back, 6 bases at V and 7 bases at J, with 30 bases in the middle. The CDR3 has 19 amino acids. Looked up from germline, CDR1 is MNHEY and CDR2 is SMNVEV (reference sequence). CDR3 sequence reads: CASRRGTGLLAGGDGELFF. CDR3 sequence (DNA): TGTGCCAGCAGGAGAGGGACAGGGCTACTAGCGGGCGGAGACGGGGAGCTGTTTTTT.

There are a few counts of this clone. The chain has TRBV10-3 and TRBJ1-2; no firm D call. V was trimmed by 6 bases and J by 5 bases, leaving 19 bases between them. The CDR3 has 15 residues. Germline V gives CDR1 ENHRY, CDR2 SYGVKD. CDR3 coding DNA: TGTGCCATCAGGGTCCCTTTGGAGTTCGGATATGGCTACACCTTC. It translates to CAIRVPLEFGYGYTF.

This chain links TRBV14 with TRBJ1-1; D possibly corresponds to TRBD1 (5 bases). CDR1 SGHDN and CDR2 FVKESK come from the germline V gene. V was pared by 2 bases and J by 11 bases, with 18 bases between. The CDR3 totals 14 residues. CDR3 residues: CASSQLGAQGFAFF. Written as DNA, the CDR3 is TGTGCCAGCAGCCAACTAGGGGCCCAGGGTTTCGCTTTCTTT.

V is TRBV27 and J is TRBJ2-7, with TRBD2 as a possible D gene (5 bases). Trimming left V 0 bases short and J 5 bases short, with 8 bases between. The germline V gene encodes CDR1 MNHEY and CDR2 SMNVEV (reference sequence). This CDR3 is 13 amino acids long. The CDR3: CASSLSRVNEQYF. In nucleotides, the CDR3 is TGTGCCAGCAGTTTATCGAGGGTCAACGAGCAGTACTTC.

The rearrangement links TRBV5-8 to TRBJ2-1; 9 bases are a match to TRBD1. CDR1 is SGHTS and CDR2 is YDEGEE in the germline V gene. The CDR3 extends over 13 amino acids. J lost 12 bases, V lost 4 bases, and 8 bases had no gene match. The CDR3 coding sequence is TGTGCCAGCAGCCGTACAGGGGGCTCGGGGCAGTTCTTC. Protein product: CASSRTGGSGQFF.

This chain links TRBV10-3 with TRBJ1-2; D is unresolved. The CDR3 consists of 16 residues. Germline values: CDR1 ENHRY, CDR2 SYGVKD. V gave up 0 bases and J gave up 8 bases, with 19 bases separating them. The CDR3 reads CAISESNSGYQGGYTF. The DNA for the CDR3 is TGTGCCATCAGTGAGTCGAATAGCGGATACCAAGGGGGCTACACCTTC.

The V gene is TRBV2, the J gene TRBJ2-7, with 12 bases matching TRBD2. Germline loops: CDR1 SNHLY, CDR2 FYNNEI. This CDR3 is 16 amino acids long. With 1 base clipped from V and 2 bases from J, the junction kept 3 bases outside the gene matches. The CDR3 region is CASSEGLAGGAYEQYF. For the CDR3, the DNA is TGTGCCAGCAGTGAAGGGCTAGCGGGAGGGGCCTACGAGCAGTACTTC.

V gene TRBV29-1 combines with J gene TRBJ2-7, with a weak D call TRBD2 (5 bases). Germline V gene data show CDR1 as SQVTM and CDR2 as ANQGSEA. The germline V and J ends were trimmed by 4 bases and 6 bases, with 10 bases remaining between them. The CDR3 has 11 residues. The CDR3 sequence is CSVVHGGEQYF. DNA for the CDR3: TGCAGCGTTGTACACGGAGGCGAGCAGTACTTC.

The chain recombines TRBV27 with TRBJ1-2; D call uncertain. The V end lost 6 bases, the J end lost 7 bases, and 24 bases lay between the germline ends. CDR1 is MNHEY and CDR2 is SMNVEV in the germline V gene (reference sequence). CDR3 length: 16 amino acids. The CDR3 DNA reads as TGTGCCAGCAGCCTTTTATTGGTCAGATCCCCACGTGGCTACACCTTC. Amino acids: CASSLLLVRSPRGYTF.

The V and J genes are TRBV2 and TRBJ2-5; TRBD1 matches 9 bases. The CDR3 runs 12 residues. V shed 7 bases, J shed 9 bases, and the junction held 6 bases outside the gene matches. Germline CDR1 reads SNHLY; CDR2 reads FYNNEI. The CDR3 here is CASMGQGKAQYF. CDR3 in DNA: TGTGCCAGCATGGGACAGGGAAAGGCCCAGTACTTC. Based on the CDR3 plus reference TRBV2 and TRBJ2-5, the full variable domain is EPEVTQTPSHQVTQMGQEVILRCVPISNHLYFYWYRQILGQKVEFLVSFYNNEISEKSEIFDDQFSVERPDGSNFTLKIRSTKLEDSAMYFCASMGQGKAQYFGPGTRLLVL.